A single sample is the source of the 23 T cell receptor beta chains below, sequenced in a study of identical twins. TCRdb redid the calling of the 5' RACE reads with MiXCR, one entry per CDR3 protein. The sample holds 150,000 or so distinct CDR3 sequences, around 3.5% seen once. The sequenced material came from memory T cells sorted from blood. These receptor sequences come from a man between 18 and 29 years old in good health.

The sample holds many counts of this clonotype. The genes are TRBV20-1 and TRBJ2-1; TRBD2 might be the D (5 bases). The V gene's germline CDR1 is DFQATT and CDR2 SNEGSKA (reference sequence). Trimming stripped 5 bases from V and 5 bases from J, with 13 bases between. The CDR3 totals 13 residues. The CDR3 nucleotides read TGCAGTGCTGACGGACTTCGGAACAATGAGCAGTTCTTC. Amino acids: CSADGLRNNEQFF.

This clonotype showed up many times. The chain links TRBV12-3 or TRBV12-4 to TRBJ1-6, with 8 bases aligning to TRBD1. Trimming cost V 5 bases and J 7 bases; bases outside gene matches: 4. CDR3 length equals 14 residues. The DNA of the CDR3 is TGTGCCAGCAGTCAGGGGGCGGGCAATTCACCCCTCCACTTT. Translated, it gives CASSQGAGNSPLHF.

In its sample, this clonotype was seen many times. The chain joins TRBV18 to TRBJ2-1; D remains unclear. The CDR3 consists of 16 residues. Germline V gene sequence: CDR1 KGHSH, CDR2 LQKENI. V lost 3 bases and J 3 bases, leaving 15 bases between the germline ends. DNA of the CDR3: TGTGCCAGCTCACCCCTTTACAAGGAGTACTACAATGAGCAGTTCTTC. Translation: CASSPLYKEYYNEQFF.

The table lists this clonotype with many counts. This rearrangement joins TRBV6-4 to TRBJ2-5, with 7 bases aligning to TRBD1. Germline CDR1 and CDR2: MRHNA and SNTAGT. With 3 bases clipped from V and 5 bases from J, the junction kept 9 bases outside the gene matches. There are 15 residues in the CDR3. The CDR3 nucleotides are TGTGCCAGCAGTGAAAACAGGGGACCCTCGGAGACCCAGTACTTC. It yields the protein CASSENRGPSETQYF.

This clonotype has ten or more counts. The genes are TRBV5-5 and TRBJ2-1, with D possibly being TRBD2 (6 bases). V was clipped by 2 bases and J by 1 base, with 13 bases between them. Germline values: CDR1 SGHKS, CDR2 YYEKEE (reference sequence). This CDR3 region has 16 residues. CDR3 sequence: CASSLDSGNSYNEQFF. CDR3 DNA: TGTGCCAGCAGCTTAGATAGCGGAAATTCCTACAATGAGCAGTTCTTC.

This clonotype was seen many times. CDR3 coding DNA: TGTGCCAGCAGCTTAGCGGGGTGGGAAGGGATGACAGATACGCAGTATTTT. Translated, it gives CASSLAGWEGMTDTQYF. V is TRBV7-8 and J is TRBJ2-3; D not resolved. CDR3 size: 17 residues. V shed 0 bases and J shed 3 bases, with 16 bases lying between them. The germline V gene encodes CDR1 SGHVS and CDR2 FQNEAQ.

This clonotype has a count of ten or more. The chain couples TRBV5-1 to TRBJ2-1; 9 positions match TRBD1. The germline V gene has CDR1 SGHRS and CDR2 YFSETQ. CDR3 length: 16 amino acids. V shed 0 bases and J 1 base; nucleotides not matched to a gene: 2. In nucleotides, the CDR3 is TGCGCCAGCAGCTTGGAGGGACAGGGATCCTACAATGAGCAGTTCTTC. Residues: CASSLEGQGSYNEQFF.

At least ten counts were recorded for this clonotype. The CDR3 DNA follows: TGCGCCAGCAGCCAAGATCTCGGGACTAGCTCCGGGGAGCTGTTTTTT. Amino acids: CASSQDLGTSSGELFF. This chain uses TRBV4-3 with TRBJ2-2; TRBD2 agrees at 9 bases. V trimming: 0 bases; J trimming: 6 bases; junction bases outside the gene matches: 5. The CDR3 has 16 amino acids. The germline CDR1 and CDR2 sequences are LGHNA and YSLEER.

At least ten counts were recorded for this clonotype. The gene calls are TRBV20-1 and TRBJ2-7; TRBD1 aligns across 10 bases. Looked up from germline, CDR1 is DFQATT and CDR2 is SNEGSKA (reference sequence). V dropped 6 bases and J dropped 2; count of bases not matched to a gene: 7. The CDR3 extends over 14 amino acids. The CDR3 here is CSAAGTGEPYEQYF. DNA of the CDR3: TGCAGTGCAGCCGGGACAGGGGAACCCTACGAGCAGTACTTC.

This clonotype has a count of ten or more. One end of the junction does not line up with germline, which may come from a read error. The V gene is TRBV5-1, the J gene TRBJ2-2, with D possibly being TRBD2 (6 bases). Germline lookup yields CDR1 SGHRS and CDR2 YFSETQ. CDR3 size: 17 residues. DNA of the CDR3: TGCGCCAGCAGCCGTTGGGCGGGGCTCTCTGACACCGGGGAGCTGTGTTTT. As protein: CASSRWAGLSDTGELCF.

J is TRBJ1-1 and V is TRBV19; D call uncertain. The CDR3 runs 14 residues. Germline assignment: CDR1 LNHDA and CDR2 SQIVND (reference sequence). V lost 1 base and J lost 1, with 7 bases in between. The CDR3 loop is CASSIVAENTEAFF. CDR3 sequence (DNA): TGTGCCAGTAGTATAGTGGCGGAGAACACTGAAGCTTTCTTT.

This clonotype was found many times. This chain connects TRBV6-2 or TRBV6-3 to TRBJ2-1, with D maybe TRBD2 (6 bases). The length of the CDR3 is 17 residues. CDR1 MNHEY and CDR2 SVGEGT come from the germline V gene. V lost 0 bases to trimming and J lost 4 bases, with 16 bases between them. The CDR3 protein is CASSYSVAGEAYNEQFF. Here the CDR3 DNA reads TGTGCCAGCAGTTACTCTGTGGCCGGGGAGGCATACAATGAGCAGTTCTTC.

This clonotype was detected ten times or more. The chain links TRBV5-1 to TRBJ2-3; D not resolved. The CDR3 contains 15 residues. Germline-derived CDR1 and CDR2 are SGHRS and YFSETQ. The V gene lost 4 bases and the J gene lost 4 bases, with 16 bases spanning the gap. In nucleotides, the CDR3 is TGCGCCAGCAGCCCAAACGGTCAGCGAGCAGATACGCAGTATTTT. Translation gives CASSPNGQRADTQYF. Full variable domain (remainder filled in from reference TRBV5-1 and TRBJ2-3): KAGVTQTPRYLIKTRGQQVTLSCSPISGHRSVSWYQQTPGQGLQFLFEYFSETQRNKGNFPGRFSGRQFSNSRSEMNVSTLELGDSALYLCASSPNGQRADTQYFGPGTRLTVL.

The gene calls are TRBV28 and TRBJ2-1; no clear D gene. The germline V gene encodes CDR1 MDHEN and CDR2 SYDVKM. This CDR3 has 15 amino acids. V shed 4 bases and J shed 4 bases, with 14 bases lying between them. Here the CDR3 DNA reads TGTGCCAGCAGTTACATTGGCGCAGCGTACAATGAGCAGTTCTTC. Translating gives CASSYIGAAYNEQFF.

This clonotype has a count of ten or more. The chain employs TRBV2 and TRBJ2-3; D is possibly TRBD2 (6 bases). The germline V and J ends were trimmed by 8 bases and 10 bases, with 19 bases remaining between them. The CDR3 contains 13 residues. Germline assignment: CDR1 SNHLY and CDR2 FYNNEI. The CDR3 region is CASPGGKRSAQYF. For the CDR3, the DNA is TGTGCCAGCCCCGGGGGAAAAAGGAGCGCGCAGTATTTT.

Many counts were recorded for this clonotype. The chain carries TRBV6-1 and TRBJ1-4; perhaps TRBD1 as D (6 bases). The CDR3 runs to 16 residues. The V end was cut by 5 bases, the J end by 8 bases, with 21 bases between. The germline gives CDR1 MNHNS, CDR2 SASEGT. The CDR3 DNA follows: TGTGCCAGCAGTACGGACAGCCCCGGCGGGGCCGAAAAACTGTTTTTT. This codes for CASSTDSPGGAEKLFF.

This clonotype came up many times. The gene calls are TRBV20-1 and TRBJ1-5; no definite D call. Germline assignment: CDR1 DFQATT and CDR2 SNEGSKA (reference sequence). The CDR3 is 15 residues long. V was pared by 0 bases and J by 1 base, with 10 bases between. The CDR3 loop is CSARDAGRSNQPQHF. CDR3 in DNA: TGCAGTGCTAGAGATGCCGGACGGAGCAATCAGCCCCAGCATTTT.

There are a few counts of this clonotype. The gene calls are TRBV7-2 and TRBJ2-5, with D maybe TRBD1 (6 bases). This CDR3 is 16 amino acids long. The V end lost 2 bases, the J end lost 5 bases, and 18 bases lay between the germline ends. Germline V gene sequence: CDR1 SGHTA, CDR2 FQGNSA. Here the CDR3 reads CASSLSLIAQGETQYF. Written as DNA, the CDR3 is TGTGCCAGCAGCTTAAGTTTGATTGCTCAGGGGGAGACCCAGTACTTC.

This clonotype was seen at least ten times. V and J are TRBV7-6 and TRBJ2-7, with D uncertain. The germline V and J ends were trimmed by 5 bases and 1 base, with 15 bases remaining between them. The CDR3 totals 15 residues. In germline, CDR1 is SGHVS, CDR2 FNYEAQ. In nucleotides, the CDR3 is TGTGCCAGCAGCCCCGTTCCCAAGGTTTCCTACGAGCAGTACTTC. Its protein is CASSPVPKVSYEQYF.

The sample holds many counts of this clonotype. CDR3 sequence (DNA): TGCAGTGCTACTCAACTAGCGGGAGGTGTGGATACGCAGTATTTT. It encodes CSATQLAGGVDTQYF. The rearrangement links TRBV20-1 to TRBJ2-3, with TRBD2 matching 12 bases. CDR3 length: 15 residues. V gave up 4 bases and J gave up 6 bases; unmatched junction bases: 8. In germline, CDR1 is DFQATT, CDR2 SNEGSKA (reference sequence).

This clonotype was counted ten times or more. One junction end does not reproduce the germline sequence, and a read error may be involved. The rearrangement uses TRBV7-9 and TRBJ2-7, with 8 nucleotides matching TRBD1. Per the germline V gene, CDR1 is SEHNR and CDR2 is FQNEAQ (reference sequence). The CDR3 covers 12 residues. The CDR3: CASSLNRGQELF. DNA of the CDR3: TGTGCCAGCAGCCTCAACCGGGGACAGGAACTATTC.

The CDR3: CAWSVQASYEQYV. The DNA of the CDR3 is TGTGCCTGGAGTGTACAGGCCTCCTACGAGCAGTACGTC. The chain carries TRBV30 and TRBJ2-7, with TRBD1 as a possible D gene (5 bases). The CDR3 contains 13 residues. Deletions cut 0 bases from V and 0 bases from J, with 6 bases between. Germline V gene lookup returns CDR1 GTSNPN and CDR2 SVGIG (reference sequence).

There are a few counts of this clonotype. This chain connects TRBV7-2 to TRBJ2-7, with TRBD1 identical over 9 bases. From germline, CDR1 is SGHTA and CDR2 FQGNSA. V trimming: 3 bases; J trimming: 7 bases; junction bases outside the gene matches: 7. The CDR3 spans 14 residues. The CDR3 region is CASSFQQGAREQYF. CDR3 nucleotide sequence: TGTGCCAGCAGCTTCCAACAGGGGGCGCGTGAGCAGTACTTC.